The 24 T cell receptor beta chains reported below all come from one sample, sequenced in a study of shared clonotypes between healthy human individuals. Only in-frame clones appear in the TCRdb table, and some are missing; sequencing was by immunoSEQ multiplex PCR. The table has fewer than 500,000 clones, 75% to 80% seen once; the top ten hold approximately 13%. Sample: PBMCs. The receptors here all came from a woman aged 40 to 50 in good health. Some clones in this sample may be carry-over from other donors' samples.

This clone came up a few times. The chain combines TRBV6-1 with TRBJ2-7; the D gene is possibly TRBD2 (6 bases). CDR3 length equals 14 residues. The germline V and J ends were trimmed by 6 bases and 2 bases, with 14 bases remaining between them. CDR1 is MNHNS, CDR2 SASEGT, per germline. The chain's CDR3 is CASRVPGLAYEQYF. The CDR3 DNA sequence: TGTGCCAGCAGGGTTCCGGGACTGGCCTACGAGCAGTACTTC.

The rearrangement uses TRBV4-3 and TRBJ2-7; TRBD1 matches at 9 bases. The J segment lost 4 bases and the V segment lost 4 bases, leaving 8 bases of the junction unmatched. There are 15 residues in the CDR3. Germline CDR1 is LGHNA and CDR2 is YSLEER. In DNA form, the CDR3 reads TGCGCCAGCAGCCCCGGGACAGGGAGTAAGTACGAGCAGTACTTC. Translating it yields CASSPGTGSKYEQYF.

The gene calls are TRBV4-3 and TRBJ2-7; no clear D. Trimming left V 0 bases short and J 6 bases short, with 9 bases between. Looked up from germline, CDR1 is LGHNA and CDR2 is YSLEER. This CDR3 is 13 amino acids long. The CDR3 here is CASSQDFRGEQYF. Here the CDR3 DNA reads TGCGCCAGCAGCCAAGATTTCCGCGGCGAGCAGTACTTC.

This sequence joins TRBV28 and TRBJ1-1; 9 nucleotides agree with TRBD1. V was clipped by 11 bases and J by 7 bases; unmatched bases: 11. The V gene's germline CDR1 is MDHEN and CDR2 SYDVKM. This CDR3 contains 13 residues. DNA of the CDR3: TGTGCCGGAGGGACAGGGAGCCGACGTGAAGCTTTCTTT. This codes for CAGGTGSRREAFF.

This chain uses TRBV21-1 with TRBJ2-3; the table gives TRBD2 as D, unverified against the DNA. TRBV21-1 is a pseudogene segment. CDR3 length: 16 residues. CDR3 sequence (DNA): TGTGCCAGCAGCGACCCGACTAGCGGGAAGACAGATACGCAGTATTTT. The encoded protein is CASSDPTSGKTDTQYF.

A word on this clone: Other DNA sequences in the sample encode the same CDR3. The rearrangement links TRBV5-1 to TRBJ2-3; 8 nucleotides match TRBD2. The CDR3 spans 14 residues. Trimming took 4 bases from V and 0 from J; bases not matched to a gene: 1. CDR1 is SGHRS and CDR2 is YFSETQ in the germline V gene. The CDR3 is CASSLAGSTDTQYF. The DNA of the CDR3 is TGCGCCAGCAGCCTAGCGGGCAGCACAGATACGCAGTATTTT.

The V call is TRBV5-6, the J call TRBJ1-4; TRBD1 aligns across 7 bases. Trimming removed 3 bases from V and 0 bases from J; junction bases left unmatched: 11. This CDR3 has 18 amino acids. In germline, CDR1 is SGHDT, CDR2 YYEEEE. CDR3 nucleotide sequence: TGTGCCAGCAGCTCCGGGACAGCGAGACTATCAACTAATGAAAAACTGTTTTTT. It codes for CASSSGTARLSTNEKLFF.

This chain joins TRBV28 and TRBJ1-6; D unclear. In germline, CDR1 is MDHEN, CDR2 SYDVKM. The CDR3 is 12 amino acids. The ends were cut back, 7 bases at V and 9 bases at J, with 10 bases in the middle. The DNA of the CDR3 is TGTGCCAGCACCCAAACCGTTTCACCCCTCCACTTT. It encodes CASTQTVSPLHF. The whole variable domain, filled in from reference TRBV28 and TRBJ1-6, reads DVKVTQSSRYLVKRTGEKVFLECVQDMDHENMFWYRQDPGLGLRLIYFSYDVKMKEKGDIPEGYSVSREKKERFSLILESASTNQTSMYLCASTQTVSPLHFGNGTRLTVT.

The rearrangement uses TRBV4-1 and TRBJ2-7, with 7 bases that match TRBD2. With V trimmed by 3 bases and J by 0 bases, 8 bases remained unmatched. Germline V lookup: CDR1 MGHRA, CDR2 YSYEKL. This CDR3 contains 16 residues. DNA of the CDR3: TGCGCCAGCAGCCATCGAGCGGGGATCAGCTCCTACGAGCAGTACTTC. Translated: CASSHRAGISSYEQYF.

This chain links TRBV5-1 with TRBJ2-1; TRBD2 matches 7 bases. Germline V lookup: CDR1 SGHRS, CDR2 YFSETQ. CDR3 length equals 15 residues. V dropped 4 bases and J dropped 4; count of bases not matched to a gene: 8. CDR3 coding DNA: TGCGCCAGCAGCGCGACTAGCAATTCTTACAATGAGCAGTTCTTC. As protein: CASSATSNSYNEQFF.

The rearrangement joins TRBV30 to TRBJ2-6, with TRBD1 identical over 7 bases. This CDR3 is 15 amino acids long. Germline V gene sequence: CDR1 GTSNPN, CDR2 SVGIG (reference sequence). V lost 1 base, J lost 2 bases, and 2 bases stayed unmatched. CDR3: CAWSGRGTGANVLTF. The CDR3 DNA is TGTGCCTGGAGTGGCAGGGGGACTGGGGCCAACGTCCTGACTTTC.

This clone was detected only once. The chain couples TRBV19 to TRBJ2-1; 15 nucleotides agree with TRBD2. V shed 5 bases, J shed 1 base, and the junction held 6 bases outside the gene matches. CDR1 and CDR2 (germline): LNHDA, SQIVND (reference sequence). CDR3 length equals 18 residues. CDR3 protein: CASSFGLAGGKSYNEQFF. The DNA for the CDR3 is TGTGCCAGTAGTTTCGGACTAGCGGGAGGGAAGTCCTACAATGAGCAGTTCTTC.

The chain combines TRBV19 with TRBJ2-3, with 8 nucleotides matching TRBD2. V was pared by 2 bases and J by 4 bases, with 5 bases of the junction left unmatched. The CDR3 sequence is 15 residues long. Germline V gene data show CDR1 as LNHDA and CDR2 as SQIVND (reference sequence). In DNA, the CDR3 is TGTGCCAGTAGTATACCAGCGGGAGAGTCAGATACGCAGTATTTT. The encoded protein is CASSIPAGESDTQYF.

This clone was counted between two and nine times. The chain has TRBV28 and TRBJ2-2; no clear D. V was shortened by 6 bases and J by 6 bases, with 17 bases between the two germline ends. The CDR3 is made up of 15 amino acids. Germline lookup yields CDR1 MDHEN and CDR2 SYDVKM. CDR3 sequence reads: CASSVMGNKPGELFF. For the CDR3, the DNA is TGTGCCAGCAGCGTTATGGGGAATAAACCCGGGGAGCTGTTTTTT.

V gene TRBV28 combines with J gene TRBJ2-1; 9 bases are a match to TRBD2. The CDR3 sequence is 16 residues long. Per germline, CDR1 MDHEN and CDR2 SYDVKM. Trimming at V came to 0 bases and at J to 2 bases, leaving 2 bases not matched to a gene. Here the CDR3 reads CASSLWTSGAYNEQFF. CDR3 DNA sequence: TGTGCCAGCAGTTTATGGACTAGCGGCGCCTACAATGAGCAGTTCTTC.

In this sample, this clone turned up once. The chain employs TRBV18 and TRBJ2-5; 12 nucleotides line up with TRBD2. This CDR3 comprises 15 residues. After removal of 5 bases from V and 5 bases from J, the junction contained 6 bases not matched to a gene. Germline V gene sequence: CDR1 KGHSH, CDR2 LQKENI. CDR3: CASSDRTSGKETQYF. Written as DNA, the CDR3 is TGTGCCAGCTCAGATCGGACTAGCGGGAAGGAGACCCAGTACTTC. The full variable domain, in which reference TRBV18 and TRBJ2-5 provide the parts outside the CDR3, is NAGVMQNPRHLVRRRGQEARLRCSPMKGHSHVYWYRQLPEEGLKFMVYLQKENIIDESGMPKERFSAEFPKEGPSILRIQQVVRGDSAAYFCASSDRTSGKETQYFGPGTRLLVL.

V is TRBV20-1 and J is TRBJ1-1; D gene uncertain. CDR1 and CDR2 (germline): DFQATT, SNEGSKA (reference sequence). Trimming left V 3 bases short and J 5 bases short, with 7 bases between. This CDR3 is built from 11 residues. The CDR3, as DNA: TGCAGTGCTAGCGATGGAACTGAAGCTTTCTTT. Amino acids: CSASDGTEAFF.

This chain links TRBV6-5 with TRBJ2-1; D is possibly TRBD2 (5 bases). V lost 3 bases and J lost 6, with 15 bases in between. Germline V gene data show CDR1 as MNHEY and CDR2 as SVGAGI. CDR3 length equals 15 residues. The DNA for the CDR3 is TGTGCCAGCAGTTATAGCGTAGGTGTCCCCAATGAGCAGTTCTTC. Amino acids: CASSYSVGVPNEQFF.

The rearrangement uses TRBV15 and TRBJ2-2, with D possibly matching TRBD1 (6 bases). The CDR3 runs 13 residues. V gave up 5 bases and J gave up 7 bases, with 11 bases separating them. From germline, CDR1 is LNHNV and CDR2 YYDKDF (reference sequence). The CDR3 here is CATSSRTDGELFF. The DNA of the CDR3 is TGTGCCACCAGCTCCCGGACAGACGGGGAGCTGTTTTTT.

This chain uses TRBV6-1 with TRBJ2-5; 9 bases are a match to TRBD2. There are 16 residues in the CDR3. Germline V lookup: CDR1 MNHNS, CDR2 SASEGT. V was clipped by 4 bases and J by 4 bases; unmatched bases: 10. The CDR3 sequence is CASSGTSVVRGETQYF. The CDR3 bases are TGTGCCAGCAGTGGGACTAGCGTAGTCCGGGGAGAGACCCAGTACTTC.

The chain employs TRBV5-1 and TRBJ2-7; D is undetermined. The ends were cut back, 1 base at V and 0 bases at J, with 8 bases in the middle. The CDR3 has 14 amino acids. CDR1 and CDR2 (germline): SGHRS, YFSETQ. CDR3 DNA sequence: TGCGCCAGCAGCTTGTACATCAGCTCCTACGAGCAGTACTTC. Amino acid sequence: CASSLYISSYEQYF.

V gene TRBV2 combines with J gene TRBJ2-3; the match to TRBD2 covers 10 bases. This CDR3 contains 19 residues. V gave up 4 bases and J gave up 0 bases; unmatched junction bases: 13. Germline V gene data show CDR1 as SNHLY and CDR2 as FYNNEI. The CDR3 here is CASSVPPGLAEASTDTQYF. The CDR3 coding sequence is TGTGCCAGCAGTGTACCCCCCGGACTAGCGGAGGCTAGCACAGATACGCAGTATTTT. Variable domain in full (rest from reference TRBV2 and TRBJ2-3): EPEVTQTPSHQVTQMGQEVILRCVPISNHLYFYWYRQILGQKVEFLVSFYNNEISEKSEIFDDQFSVERPDGSNFTLKIRSTKLEDSAMYFCASSVPPGLAEASTDTQYFGPGTRLTVL.

This rearrangement joins TRBV7-9 to TRBJ2-5; D remains ambiguous. The CDR3 is 13 amino acids. Trimming pared 3 bases from V and 5 bases from J, leaving 10 bases between. Germline V lookup: CDR1 SEHNR, CDR2 FQNEAQ (reference sequence). As DNA, the CDR3 is TGTGCCAGCAGCTTTGCAGCGATCGAGACCCAGTACTTC. This encodes CASSFAAIETQYF.

This sequence joins TRBV18 and TRBJ2-1; D may match TRBD1 or TRBD2 (7 bases each). The V gene lost 7 bases and the J gene lost 0 bases, with 34 bases spanning the gap. This CDR3 has 22 residues. Germline CDR1 is KGHSH and CDR2 is LQKENI. For the CDR3, the DNA is TGTGCCAGCTTAAAAATAGGGACAGATGGGCGGGAGTCCCCGAGCTCCTACAATGAGCAGTTCTTC. Its protein product is CASLKIGTDGRESPSSYNEQFF.